This TCR beta chain was found in a study of CD8 T cells in Susac syndrome. The CDR3 consists of 15 residues. CD8+ and CD4+ blood T cells underwent TCR beta sequencing. The multiple sclerosis controls consisted of treatment-naive patients with relapsing-remitting disease, either stable or active. Negative isolation yielded CD8+ and CD4+ T cells; FACS enriched TEMRA cells. It was with random hexamers that about 0.45 to 1 ug RNA was reverse transcribed. immunoSEQ multiplex PCR amplified TCR beta CDR3 across 54 Vbeta, 13 Jbeta. In TCRdb, the immunoSEQ multiplex PCR reads were re-called with MiXCR into one record per CDR3 protein. The data contain under 550,000 distinct CDR3 sequences, more than 80% of them seen just once; the ten biggest clones take up 0.09% to 0.15%.

Sequencing input: CD8+ T cells from PBMCs. V and J are TRBV21-1 and TRBJ1-5. TRBV21-1 is recorded as a pseudogene. This sequence was found in a human donor with multiple sclerosis. The CDR3 region has the DNA TGTGCCAGCAGCAAACAGTCGACGGAGGGGCAGCCCCAGCATTTT. Translation gives CASSKQSTEGQPQHF.